This entry describes one T cell receptor (beta chain). Antigen specificity is unknown. These data originate in a study of cytomegalovirus exposure and HLA in healthy donors. Study observations and caveats: DRB1 showed the most TCR associations and HLA-C the fewest in a later analysis, as rates varied by HLA locus.

The PCR had 60 Vbeta and 13 Jbeta primers. Profiling relied on immunoSEQ multiplex PCR, and the TCRdb table lists in-frame clones only, not all of them. In all, the sample yields approximately 120,000 clones. The clonotype comes from a woman aged 55-75 years in good health and CMV-seronegative. Sample: PBMCs.

The chain's CDR3 is CAISTEGQSHVVGYTF. The CDR3 nucleotides read TGTGCCATCAGCACCGAGGGACAGTCCCATGTAGTAGGCTACACCTTC. V usage is TRBV10-3 and J usage is TRBJ1-2, with 7 bases lining up with TRBD1. The V gene end was trimmed by 6 bases and the J gene end by 8 bases; junction bases not matched to a gene: 18. The germline gives CDR1 ENHRY, CDR2 SYGVKD. The length of the CDR3 is 16 residues.